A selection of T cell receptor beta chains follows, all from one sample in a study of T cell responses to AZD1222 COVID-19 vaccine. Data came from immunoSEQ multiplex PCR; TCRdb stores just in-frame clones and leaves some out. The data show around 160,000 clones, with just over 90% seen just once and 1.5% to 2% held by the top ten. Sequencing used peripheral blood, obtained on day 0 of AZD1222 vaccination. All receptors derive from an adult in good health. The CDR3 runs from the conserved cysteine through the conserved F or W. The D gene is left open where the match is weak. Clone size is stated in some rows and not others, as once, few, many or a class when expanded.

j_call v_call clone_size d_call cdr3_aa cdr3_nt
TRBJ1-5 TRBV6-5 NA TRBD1 CASGTGVQPQHF TGTGCCAGCGGTACAGGGGTTCAGCCCCAGCATTTT
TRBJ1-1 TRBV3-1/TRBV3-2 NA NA CASKSFRGVNTEAFF TGTGCCAGCAAGAGTTTCAGGGGTGTAAACACTGAAGCTTTCTTT
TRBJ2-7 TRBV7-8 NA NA CASSPTSYEQYF TGTGCCAGCAGCCCTACATCCTACGAGCAGTACTTC
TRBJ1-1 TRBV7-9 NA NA CASSSGGPRGTEAFF TGTGCCAGCAGCTCGGGGGGCCCGAGGGGCACTGAAGCTTTCTTT
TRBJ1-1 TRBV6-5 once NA CASSYSVTEAFF TGTGCCAGCAGTTACTCGGTTACTGAAGCTTTCTTT
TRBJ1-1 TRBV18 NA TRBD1 CASSRGQSSEEAFF TGTGCCAGCTCACGGGGACAGTCCAGTGAAGAAGCTTTCTTT
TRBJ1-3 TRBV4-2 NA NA CASSQLSDRTPGNTIYF TGTGCCAGCAGCCAACTTTCCGACCGGACACCTGGAAACACCATATATTTT
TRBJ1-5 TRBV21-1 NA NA CATKGPTGWSSNQPQHF TGTGCCACCAAAGGCCCGACAGGGTGGAGTAGCAATCAGCCCCAGCATTTT
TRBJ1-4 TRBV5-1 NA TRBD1 CASSLGRTGADEKLFF TGCGCCAGCAGCTTGGGGCGGACAGGGGCGGATGAAAAACTGTTTTTT
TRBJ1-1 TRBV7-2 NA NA CASSTQGGTEAFF TGTGCCAGCAGCACTCAGGGAGGGACTGAAGCTTTCTTT
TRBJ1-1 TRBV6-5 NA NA CASSSPIDLGAFF TGTGCCAGCAGTTCTCCAATCGACTTGGGAGCTTTCTTT
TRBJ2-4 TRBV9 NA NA CASSANRSKNIQYF TGTGCCAGCAGCGCAAACAGGAGTAAAAACATTCAGTACTTC
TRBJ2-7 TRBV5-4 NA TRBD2 CASSPGRGNEQYF TGTGCCAGCAGCCCGGGGAGGGGAAACGAGCAGTACTTC
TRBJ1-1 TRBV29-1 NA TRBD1 CSVERASDRAGEAFF TGCAGCGTTGAACGAGCTTCGGACAGGGCGGGTGAAGCTTTCTTT
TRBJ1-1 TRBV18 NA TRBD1 CASSGQGAGAFF TGTGCCAGCTCAGGACAGGGGGCAGGAGCTTTCTTT
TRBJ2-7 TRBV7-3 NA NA CASSPSPSYEQYF TGTGCCAGCAGCCCCTCGCCCTCCTACGAGCAGTACTTC
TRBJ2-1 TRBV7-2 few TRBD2 CASSFPSSGGPSGEQFF TGTGCCAGCAGCTTTCCATCTAGCGGGGGGCCCTCGGGTGAGCAGTTCTTC
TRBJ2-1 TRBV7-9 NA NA CASSLGLGPDEQFF TGTGCCAGCAGCTTAGGTCTAGGGCCCGATGAGCAGTTCTTC
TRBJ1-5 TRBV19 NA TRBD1 CASSITGDSNQPQHF TGTGCCAGTAGTATAACAGGGGATAGCAATCAGCCCCAGCATTTT
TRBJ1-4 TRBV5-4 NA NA CASSLGPLATNEKLFF TGTGCCAGCAGCTTGGGGCCACTGGCGACTAATGAAAAACTGTTTTTT
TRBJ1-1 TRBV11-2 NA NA CASSSEAFF TGTGCCAGCAGCTCTGAAGCTTTCTTT
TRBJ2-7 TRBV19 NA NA CASSRDFSYEQYF TGTGCCAGTTCCCGGGACTTCTCCTACGAGCAGTACTTC
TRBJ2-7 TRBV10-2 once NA CASSDRRGPGNPRLEQYF TGCGCCAGCAGTGATCGGAGGGGACCCGGGAACCCCAGGTTAGAGCAGTACTTC
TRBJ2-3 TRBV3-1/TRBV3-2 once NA CASSNRLGDTQYF TGTGCCAGCAGCAACAGACTAGGGGATACGCAGTATTTT
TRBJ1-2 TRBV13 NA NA CASSLGVDLNNYGYTF TGTGCCAGCAGCCTCGGGGTGGATCTAAATAACTATGGCTACACCTTC
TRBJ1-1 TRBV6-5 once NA CASGRGGKDEAFF TGTGCCAGCGGCAGGGGAGGGAAGGATGAAGCTTTCTTT
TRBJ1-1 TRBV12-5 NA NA CASGFGTEAFF TGTGCTAGTGGTTTTGGCACTGAAGCTTTCTTT
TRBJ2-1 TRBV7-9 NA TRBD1 CASSIGDRTPYNEQFF TGTGCCAGCAGTATAGGGGACAGGACCCCATACAATGAGCAGTTCTTC
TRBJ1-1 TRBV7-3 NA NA CASSPPRDHTEAFF TGTGCCAGCAGCCCGCCCAGGGATCACACTGAAGCTTTCTTT
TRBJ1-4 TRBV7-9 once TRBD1 CASSQGQGKDEKLFF TGTGCCAGCAGCCAGGGACAGGGGAAGGATGAAAAACTGTTTTTT
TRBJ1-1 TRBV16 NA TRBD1 CASSQSTGEAFF TGTGCCAGCAGCCAATCAACAGGGGAGGCTTTCTTT
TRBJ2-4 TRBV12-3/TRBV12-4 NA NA CASSQLAKNIQYF TGTGCCAGCAGCCAGTTAGCCAAAAACATTCAGTACTTC
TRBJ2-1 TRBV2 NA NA CASSVVRKSSYNEQFF TGTGCCAGCAGTGTCGTCAGAAAGAGCTCCTACAATGAGCAGTTCTTC
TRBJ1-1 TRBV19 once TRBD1 CASTSAPGTGGNTEAFF TGTGCCAGTACCTCCGCCCCCGGGACAGGGGGGAACACTGAAGCTTTCTTT
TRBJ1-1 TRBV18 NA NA CASSPSDGNTEAFF TGTGCCAGCTCACCATCGGACGGGAACACTGAAGCTTTCTTT
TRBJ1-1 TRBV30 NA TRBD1 CAWSVGTATEAFF TGTGCCTGGAGTGTCGGGACAGCCACTGAAGCTTTCTTT
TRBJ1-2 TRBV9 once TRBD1 CASSSRVTGGINYGYTF TGTGCCAGCAGCTCCCGGGTTACAGGGGGAATTAACTATGGCTACACCTTC
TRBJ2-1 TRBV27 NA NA CASSLSTSGHNEQFF TGTGCCAGCAGTTTATCCACTTCGGGCCACAATGAGCAGTTCTTC
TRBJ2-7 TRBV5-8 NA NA CASSRTPLDPRAQYF TGTGCCAGCAGCCGCACCCCACTAGATCCGCGTGCGCAGTACTTC
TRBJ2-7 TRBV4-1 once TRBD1 CASSQDRGRAAYEQYF TGCGCCAGCAGCCAAGATAGGGGGCGGGCCGCCTACGAGCAGTACTTC
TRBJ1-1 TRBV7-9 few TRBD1 CASSQTTGGTEAFF TGTGCCAGCAGCCAAACGACAGGGGGCACTGAAGCTTTCTTT
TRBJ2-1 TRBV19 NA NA CASSMGQYNEQFF TGTGCCAGTAGTATGGGGCAGTACAATGAGCAGTTCTTC
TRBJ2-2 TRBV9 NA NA CASSVVSRGLNTGELFF TGTGCCAGCAGCGTAGTTTCCAGGGGTTTGAACACCGGGGAGCTGTTTTTT